This TCR beta chain derives from a study of blood T cell dynamics during melanoma immunotherapy. As for time point: week 3, after first cycle of checkpoint inhibitor. Every bulk PBMC sample received the same 350 ng of DNA. Only in-frame clones appear in the TCRdb table, and some are missing; sequencing was by immunoSEQ multiplex PCR. The repertoire has roughly 10,000 clones, less than 90% of them found once; the top ten carry less than 20%. The CDR3 runs to 16 residues. Germline-derived CDR1 and CDR2 are SGHTA and FQGTGA. V lost 0 bases and J lost 6; bases outside the gene matches: 7. The chain couples TRBV7-3 to TRBJ2-3, with 9 bases lining up with TRBD2. The specimen comprised blood, sampled from a patient treated with checkpoint blockade. The TCR sequence derives from a human donor with melanoma. This CDR3 is CASSLTPGLARDTQYF. The CDR3, as DNA: TGTGCCAGCAGCTTAACCCCGGGACTAGCTAGGGATACGCAGTATTTT.